One and the same sample provided the 8 T cell receptor beta chains below, sequenced in a study of CD8 T cells in Susac syndrome (dated by TCRdb to the late 2010s). The library was produced with the immunoSEQ multiplex PCR assay. RNA was extracted using the RNeasy kit, and roughly 0.5 to 1 microgram was reverse transcribed with random hexamers. TCRdb reanalyzed the raw reads on its own, using fastp at Q25 for trimming and MiXCR for clone calling, and kept in-frame beta chains. Records with the same CDR3 protein are collapsed into one entry carrying the most frequent genes and DNA. In this sample the table shows about 190,000 distinct CDR3 sequences, approximately 95% of which occur a single time. The ten most abundant clones make up 0.15% to 0.2% of the sample. Source material: CD8+ T cells from PBMCs. The receptors stem from a human donor with Susac syndrome.

This clonotype has only one observation. The chain uses TRBV6-2 or TRBV6-3 and TRBJ1-4; D gene uncertain. The CDR3 runs to 13 residues. Trimming stripped 5 bases from V and 5 bases from J, with 9 bases between. Germline lookup yields CDR1 MNHEY and CDR2 SVGEGT. The CDR3: CASSPHQNEKLFF. The DNA of the CDR3 is TGTGCCAGCAGTCCCCACCAGAATGAAAAACTGTTTTTT.

V usage is TRBV7-9 and J usage is TRBJ1-2, with D unclear. Germline V gene data show CDR1 as SEHNR and CDR2 as FQNEAQ (reference sequence). V gave up 5 bases and J gave up 2 bases, with 18 bases separating them. The CDR3 sequence is 16 residues long. The CDR3 sequence: CASSPLGGAGNYGYTF. The CDR3 DNA reads TGTGCCAGCAGCCCCCTGGGCGGCGCGGGGAACTATGGCTACACCTTC.

The chain employs TRBV20-1 and TRBJ2-3; D unclear. The CDR3 loop spans 10 amino acids. The V gene's germline CDR1 is DFQATT and CDR2 SNEGSKA (reference sequence). V was trimmed by 7 bases and J by 3 bases, leaving 5 bases between them. The CDR3 DNA reads TGCAGTGTGCAGACAGATACGCAGTATTTT. The encoded protein is CSVQTDTQYF.

This clonotype was counted a single time. V and J are TRBV9 and TRBJ1-1, with TRBD1 identical over 7 bases. The trim removed 3 bases at V and 5 bases at J, leaving 7 bases unmatched. CDR1 and CDR2 (germline): SGDLS, YYNGEE. The CDR3 length is 14 residues. This CDR3 reads CASSGTGDGTEAFF. The CDR3 bases are TGTGCCAGCAGCGGTACAGGGGATGGAACTGAAGCTTTCTTT.

The gene calls are TRBV19 and TRBJ2-7; D may match TRBD1 or TRBD2 (5 bases each). Germline values: CDR1 LNHDA, CDR2 SQIVND (reference sequence). Trimming took 5 bases from V and 3 from J, leaving 11 bases between them. The CDR3 contains 13 residues. CDR3 nucleotide sequence: TGTGCCAGTAGTCTTCTGGGGGACTACGAGCAGTACTTC. Translation: CASSLLGDYEQYF.

The V gene is TRBV15, the J gene TRBJ2-1, with 12 bases identical to TRBD2. The J segment lost 3 bases and the V segment lost 5 bases, leaving 5 bases of the junction unmatched. The CDR3 spans 16 residues. From germline, CDR1 is LNHNV and CDR2 YYDKDF (reference sequence). The chain's CDR3 is CATSLPGLAGYNEQFF. CDR3 in DNA: TGTGCCACCAGCTTACCGGGACTAGCGGGCTACAATGAGCAGTTCTTC.

The chain uses TRBV19 and TRBJ2-1; the match to TRBD2 covers 8 bases. The CDR3 runs to 11 residues. V shed 10 bases and J 13 bases; nucleotides not matched to a gene: 9. Germline CDR1 is LNHDA and CDR2 is SQIVND (reference sequence). Written as DNA, the CDR3 is TGTGCCACCGATTTAGCGGGACGACAGTTCTTC. It codes for CATDLAGRQFF.

This clonotype appeared a single time. V gene TRBV15 combines with J gene TRBJ1-3, with D unclear. Per germline, CDR1 LNHNV and CDR2 YYDKDF (reference sequence). Between the trimmed V and J ends, which lost 0 bases and 0 bases, there was a span of 6 bases. The CDR3 loop spans 15 amino acids. DNA of the CDR3: TGTGCCACCAGCAGAGATCTAAGCTCTGGAAACACCATATATTTT. This sequence encodes CATSRDLSSGNTIYF.